The T cell receptor beta chain under discussion was sequenced for a study of shared clonotypes between healthy human individuals. Overall study findings and caveats: Across four donors, naive CD4 shared around 5.3%, naive CD8 more than 3%, memory CD4 about 2.5%, memory CD8 over 0.3%.

Deep level was the assay's run setting. The method was immunoSEQ multiplex PCR; TCRdb's version includes in-frame clones alone and lacks a portion of them. The sample has around 1.6 million clones; 95% to 99% are singletons. In regard to this clone: Its antigen is unknown.

J gave up 4 bases and V 7 bases, and 5 bases lay outside the gene matches. The CDR3 covers 13 residues. Germline CDR1 ENHRY, CDR2 SYGVKD. The TCR originated in a man between 25 and 39 years old in good health. This chain uses TRBV10-3 with TRBJ2-5, with 8 nucleotides matching TRBD2. The sequenced sample was naive CD4+ T cells sorted from blood. Subset specified: CD45RA+ positively selected. CDR3 sequence (DNA): TGTGCCATCAACGAAGCGGGAGTAGAGACCCAGTACTTC. Residues: CAINEAGVETQYF.